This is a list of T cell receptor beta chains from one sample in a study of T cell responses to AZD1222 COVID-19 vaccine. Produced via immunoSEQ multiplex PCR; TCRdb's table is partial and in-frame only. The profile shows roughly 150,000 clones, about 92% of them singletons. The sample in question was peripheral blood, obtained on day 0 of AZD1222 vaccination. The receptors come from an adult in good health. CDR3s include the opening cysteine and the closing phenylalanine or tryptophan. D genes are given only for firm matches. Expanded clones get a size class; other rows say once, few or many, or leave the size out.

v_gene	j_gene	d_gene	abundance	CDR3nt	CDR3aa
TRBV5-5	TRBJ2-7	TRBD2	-	TGTGCCAGCACCAACACCTTGGGAGGGAGCGGCGAGCAGTACTTC	CASTNTLGGSGEQYF
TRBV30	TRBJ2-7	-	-	TGTGCCTGGAGTGGACCCCTAGGGGTAGGCGCGTACGAGCAGTACTTC	CAWSGPLGVGAYEQYF
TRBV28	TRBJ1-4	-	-	TGTGCCAGCAGTTTCATAGACCCGGGGGAACTGTTTTTT	CASSFIDPGELFF
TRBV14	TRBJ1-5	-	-	TGTGCCAGCAGCCAAGATTTGGGTCAGCCCCAGCATTTT	CASSQDLGQPQHF
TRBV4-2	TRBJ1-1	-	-	TGTGCCAGCAGCCAAGAGGCCGTCGGGGCGACCCGCACTGAAGCTTTCTTT	CASSQEAVGATRTEAFF
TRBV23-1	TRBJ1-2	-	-	TGCGCCAGCAGTCTGGGCAGGGTCGCCCTCCGAACTAACTATGGCTACACCTTC	CASSLGRVALRTNYGYTF
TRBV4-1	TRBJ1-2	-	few	TGCGCCAGCAGCCACCCGACAGGCGGAATCGGCTACACCTTC	CASSHPTGGIGYTF
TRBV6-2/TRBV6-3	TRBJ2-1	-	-	TGTGCCAGCAGTTACCCCCTTAGCGGACACTCCTACAATGAGCAGTTCTTC	CASSYPLSGHSYNEQFF
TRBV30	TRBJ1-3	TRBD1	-	TGTGCCTGGAGTACAGGGGGGGGAAACACCATATATTTT	CAWSTGGGNTIYF
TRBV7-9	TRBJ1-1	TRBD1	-	TGTGCCAGCAGCTTCACGGGACAGGGGAACACTGAAGCTTTCTTT	CASSFTGQGNTEAFF
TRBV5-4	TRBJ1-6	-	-	TGTGCCAGCAGCTTTTTGGGGCCCCATAACTCACCCCTCCACTTT	CASSFLGPHNSPLHF
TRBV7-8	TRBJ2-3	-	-	TGTGCCAGCAGCTTTAGGCGGGTCTACACAGATACGCAGTATTTT	CASSFRRVYTDTQYF
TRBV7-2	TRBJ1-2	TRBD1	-	TGTGCCAGCAGCACGAGGGACAGGGCCAATGGCTACACCTTC	CASSTRDRANGYTF
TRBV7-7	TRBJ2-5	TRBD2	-	TGTGCTAGCAGCACACGACTAGCTCCCCAAGAGACCCAGTACTTC	CASSTRLAPQETQYF
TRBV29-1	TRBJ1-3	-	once	TGCAGCGTTGAAGATCGCTCTGGAAACACCATATATTTT	CSVEDRSGNTIYF
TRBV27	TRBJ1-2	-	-	TGTGCCAGCAGTCCGGCCGGGGGAAGGATTATGGGGTACACCTTC	CASSPAGGRIMGYTF
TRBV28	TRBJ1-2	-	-	TGTGCCAGCAGCCACCCAGAATCGGGGGGCTACACCTTC	CASSHPESGGYTF
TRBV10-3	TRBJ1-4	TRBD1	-	TGTGCCATCAGGGGGGACAGTACTAATGAAAAACTGTTTTTT	CAIRGDSTNEKLFF
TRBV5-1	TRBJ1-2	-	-	TGCGCCAGCAGCTCCTATGGAGCTGGTTTCCCACAGGGTTCCGCTAACTATGGCTACACCTTC	CASSSYGAGFPQGSANYGYTF
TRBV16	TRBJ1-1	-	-	TGTGCCAGCACCTCTATGGCCTACACTGAAGCTTTCTTT	CASTSMAYTEAFF
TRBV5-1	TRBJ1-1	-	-	TGCGCCAGCAGCCCCCTGGCCCGGAACACTGAAGCTTTCTTT	CASSPLARNTEAFF
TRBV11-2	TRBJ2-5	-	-	TGTGCCAGCAGCCCAGCCCTAGGGGATCGGGAGACCCAGTACTTC	CASSPALGDRETQYF
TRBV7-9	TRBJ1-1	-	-	TGTGCCAGCAGCCCGACAGAAAACACTGAAGCTTTCTTT	CASSPTENTEAFF
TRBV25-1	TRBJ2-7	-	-	TGTGCCAGCAGTGACTCACAGGGATACGAGCAGTACTTC	CASSDSQGYEQYF
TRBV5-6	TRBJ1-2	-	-	TGTGCCAGCAGCCTTTTTCCTGCTTCGGGTGGCTACACCTTC	CASSLFPASGGYTF
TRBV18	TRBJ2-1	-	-	TGTGCCAGCTCCCTCGGGAGCTCCTACAATGAGCAGTTCTTC	CASSLGSSYNEQFF
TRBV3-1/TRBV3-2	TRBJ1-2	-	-	TGTGCCAGCAGCCAAGAGTCGGGGGGAGGTGGCTACACCTTC	CASSQESGGGGYTF
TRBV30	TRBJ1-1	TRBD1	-	TGTGCCTGGAGTAGGGACAGAAGAATGAACACTGAAGCTTTCTTT	CAWSRDRRMNTEAFF
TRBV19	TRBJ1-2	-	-	TGTGCCAGTCGTTTAGTTCAGGGAGCTAACTATGGCTACACCTTC	CASRLVQGANYGYTF
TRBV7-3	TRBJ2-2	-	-	TGTGCCAGCAGCTTAAGGCTCGGGGACCCCGGGGAGCTGTTTTTT	CASSLRLGDPGELFF
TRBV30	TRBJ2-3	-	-	TGTGCCTGGAGTTTGACAGGTCAAGATACGCAGTATTTT	CAWSLTGQDTQYF
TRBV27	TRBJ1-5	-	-	TGTGCCAGCAGTTTAGGGGGGGCAGGTCAGCCCCAGCATTTT	CASSLGGAGQPQHF
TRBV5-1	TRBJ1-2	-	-	TGCGCCAGCAGCCCCCAGGCTGGGGGGGCGAACTATGGCTACACCTTC	CASSPQAGGANYGYTF
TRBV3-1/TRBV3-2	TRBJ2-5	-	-	TGTGCCAGCAGCCAAGGAACAGGACCCCGACAAGAGACCCAGTACTTC	CASSQGTGPRQETQYF
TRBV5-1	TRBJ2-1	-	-	TGCGCCAGCAGCCGAGGGAGGGAGCAGTTCTTC	CASSRGREQFF
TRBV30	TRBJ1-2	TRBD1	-	TGTGCCTGGAGTGCTAAGGGGGCAAACTATGGCTACACCTTC	CAWSAKGANYGYTF
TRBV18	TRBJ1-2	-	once	TGTGCCAGCTCACCGCAGGGGTTAAACTATGGCTACACCTTC	CASSPQGLNYGYTF
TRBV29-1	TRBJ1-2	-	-	TGCAGCGTCGTTGATTGGGTCTATGGCTACACCTTC	CSVVDWVYGYTF
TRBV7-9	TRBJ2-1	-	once	TGTGCCAGCCTATATATTGGGACGACCTTTAGTGAGCAGTTCTTC	CASLYIGTTFSEQFF
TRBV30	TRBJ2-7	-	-	TGTGCCTGGAGCTCCAGCTTCTACGAGCAGTACTTC	CAWSSSFYEQYF
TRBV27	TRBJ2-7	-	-	TGTGCCAGCAGTTTAGCAGGGTTCGGGGACGAGCAGTACTTC	CASSLAGFGDEQYF
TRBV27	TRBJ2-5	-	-	TGTGCCAGCAGTCCGCTGGGGGGTTACCAAGAGACCCAGTACTTC	CASSPLGGYQETQYF
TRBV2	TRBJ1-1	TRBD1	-	TGTGCCAGCAGTGTTAACAGGGGGGACACTGAAGCTTTCTTT	CASSVNRGDTEAFF
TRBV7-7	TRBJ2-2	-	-	TGTGCTAGCAGCGACCCCGGAACCTTAAACACCGGGGAGCTGTTTTTT	CASSDPGTLNTGELFF
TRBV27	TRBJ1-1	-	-	TGTGCCAGCAGTTTATCAGGAGGAGGCTACACTGAAGCTTTCTTT	CASSLSGGGYTEAFF
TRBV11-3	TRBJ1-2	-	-	TGTGCCAGCAGCTTAGATCTGGGGGAGGACTATGGCTACACCTTC	CASSLDLGEDYGYTF
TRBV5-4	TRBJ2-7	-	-	TGTGCCAGCAGCTCGGACAGCTACGAGCAGTACTTC	CASSSDSYEQYF
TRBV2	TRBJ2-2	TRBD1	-	TGTGCCAGCAGTGAGCCCGACAGGGAGAGGGGCACCGGGGAGCTGTTTTTT	CASSEPDRERGTGELFF
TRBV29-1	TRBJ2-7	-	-	TGCAGCGTCCCAGGGGGGGCAGGGAACTACGAGCAGTACTTC	CSVPGGAGNYEQYF
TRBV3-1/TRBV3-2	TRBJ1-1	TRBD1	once	TGTGCCAGCAGGAAACGGGACAGCAACACTGAAGCTTTCTTT	CASRKRDSNTEAFF
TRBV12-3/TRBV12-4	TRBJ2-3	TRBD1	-	TGTGCCAGCAGTTCCGGACAGGTGGATACGCAGTATTTT	CASSSGQVDTQYF
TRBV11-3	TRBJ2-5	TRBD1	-	TGTGCCAGCAGCCAGGGACAGGGGGCCGGCGAGACCCAGTACTTC	CASSQGQGAGETQYF
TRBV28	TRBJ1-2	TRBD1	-	TGTGCCAGCCTAGACAGGGGCCCTTGGGGCTACACCTTC	CASLDRGPWGYTF